These T cell receptor beta chains were read from a single sample in a study of Ad26.COV2.S vaccination and SARS-CoV-2 variants. Clones were read by immunoSEQ multiplex PCR, and TCRdb kept only the in-frame ones, dropping some. The sample holds roughly 700,000 clones; about 90% are singletons and the top ten take approximately 1.5%. Sequenced here: peripheral blood, sampled in a trial of Ad26.COV2.S vaccine versus placebo. The origin of the receptors is a person aged 18-65 years who received the Ad26.COV2.S COVID-19 vaccine or a placebo. The CDR3 runs from the conserved cysteine through the conserved F or W. The order of the fields is clone size, V gene, D gene, J gene, CDR3 protein, CDR3 DNA. D genes are given only for firm matches. Not every row has a clone size; where given, it reads once, few, many or a size class.

>-|TRBV7-9|-|TRBJ2-7
CASSPVTWESFYEQYF
TGTGCCAGCAGCCCAGTAACGTGGGAGAGCTTCTACGAGCAGTACTTC
>-|TRBV19|-|TRBJ2-2
CASSPDSNTGELFF
TGTGCCAGTAGTCCGGACAGCAACACCGGGGAGCTGTTTTTT
>-|TRBV30|-|TRBJ2-2
CAWSVGGYGELFF
TGTGCCTGGAGTGTTGGGGGGTACGGGGAGCTGTTTTTT
>-|TRBV3-1/TRBV3-2|-|TRBJ2-7
CASSSRTEAVYEQYF
TGTGCCAGCAGCTCACGGACCGAAGCAGTTTACGAGCAGTACTTC
>-|TRBV2|-|TRBJ1-2
CASSGEGTGGYTF
TGTGCCAGCAGTGGCGAGGGGACGGGTGGCTACACCTTC
>-|TRBV6-1|-|TRBJ1-2
CASSEDRDYGYTF
TGTGCCAGCAGTGAAGATCGGGACTATGGCTACACCTTC
>-|TRBV7-2|-|TRBJ1-1
CASSLQGGRAFF
TGTGCCAGCAGCCTACAGGGTGGAAGAGCTTTCTTT
>-|TRBV10-3|TRBD2|TRBJ2-7
CAISQGGLAPGEQYF
TGTGCCATCAGTCAGGGGGGACTAGCCCCGGGGGAGCAGTACTTC
>-|TRBV12-3/TRBV12-4|TRBD1|TRBJ1-4
CASRAGQGEKLFF
TGTGCCAGCAGAGCGGGACAGGGTGAAAAACTGTTTTTT
>-|TRBV7-2|-|TRBJ1-6
CASSLDGNSPLHF
TGTGCCAGCAGCTTAGATGGTAATTCACCCCTCCACTTT
>-|TRBV14|TRBD1|TRBJ2-7
CASSGTGVYEQYF
TGTGCCAGCAGTGGGACAGGAGTTTACGAGCAGTACTTC
>once|TRBV10-3|-|TRBJ2-6
CAISGGGDSGANVLTF
TGTGCCATCAGTGGGGGCGGGGACTCTGGGGCCAACGTCCTGACTTTC
>-|TRBV6-6|TRBD1|TRBJ2-7
CASSYSTASGGNEQYF
TGTGCCAGCAGTTACTCGACGGCCTCAGGGGGCAACGAGCAGTACTTC
>-|TRBV30|TRBD1|TRBJ1-1
CAWKRQGRTEAFF
TGTGCCTGGAAAAGACAGGGAAGGACTGAAGCTTTCTTT
>few|TRBV5-4|-|TRBJ1-1
CASSLDQNTEAFF
TGTGCCAGCAGCTTGGATCAGAACACTGAAGCTTTCTTT
>once|TRBV3-1/TRBV3-2|-|TRBJ1-6
CASSQSRAYYNSPLHF
TGTGCCAGCAGCCAAAGCCGGGCTTATTATAATTCACCCCTCCACTTT
>-|TRBV6-5|-|TRBJ2-7
CASSYRAEGSYEQYF
TGTGCCAGCAGTTACCGGGCCGAGGGCTCCTACGAGCAGTACTTC
>-|TRBV5-6|-|TRBJ1-1
CASSFLGEGTEAFF
TGTGCCAGCAGCTTTTTGGGGGAAGGAACTGAAGCTTTCTTT
>-|TRBV13|TRBD1|TRBJ1-6
CASSRTGAFYNSPLHF
TGTGCCAGCAGCCGGACAGGGGCCTTCTATAATTCACCCCTCCACTTT
>-|TRBV5-4|TRBD1|TRBJ1-1
CASSLTGGELEAFF
TGTGCCAGCAGCTTGACAGGGGGCGAATTGGAAGCTTTCTTT
>-|TRBV27|-|TRBJ1-5
CASSPRGLLNQPQHF
TGTGCCAGCAGTCCCCGGGGCCTCCTCAATCAGCCCCAGCATTTT
>-|TRBV7-8|-|TRBJ2-7
CASSREASAYEQYF
TGTGCCAGCAGCCGAGAGGCTAGCGCCTACGAGCAGTACTTC
>-|TRBV14|-|TRBJ2-3
CASSQDTPVTSTDTQYF
TGTGCCAGCAGCCAAGATACGCCAGTTACTAGCACAGATACGCAGTATTTT
>few|TRBV7-9|-|TRBJ2-5
CASSLVETQYF
TGTGCCAGCAGCTTAGTAGAGACCCAGTACTTC
>-|TRBV5-1|TRBD1|TRBJ2-2
CASGRGQGAGELFF
TGCGCCAGCGGGCGAGGACAGGGGGCCGGGGAGCTGTTTTTT
>once|TRBV19|-|TRBJ1-1
CASSIRGSIEAFF
TGTGCCAGTAGTATAAGGGGATCCATTGAAGCTTTCTTT
>-|TRBV6-5|-|TRBJ1-5
CASTPVGAGQPQHF
TGTGCCAGCACTCCCGTGGGGGCTGGTCAGCCCCAGCATTTT
>once|TRBV27|-|TRBJ2-2
CASSFGVITGELFF
TGTGCCAGCAGTTTCGGAGTGATCACCGGGGAGCTGTTTTTT
>-|TRBV7-2|-|TRBJ2-7
CASSPQGLGPYEQYF
TGTGCCAGCAGCCCCCAGGGGTTGGGACCCTACGAGCAGTACTTC
>once|TRBV20-1|-|TRBJ2-2
CSASEPTGANTGELFF
TGCAGTGCTAGTGAACCGACCGGGGCGAACACCGGGGAGCTGTTTTTT
>-|TRBV5-6|-|TRBJ1-1
CASSLVSSGGDNTEAFF
TGTGCCAGCAGCTTGGTTTCCTCCGGAGGGGATAACACTGAAGCTTTCTTT